This TCR beta chain was captured in a study of identical twins' blood T cells. Study observations and caveats: Twins shared more top CDR3 clonotypes than unrelated donors did.

Via MiXCR, TCRdb re-called the 5' RACE reads, giving one row per CDR3 protein. Among roughly 380,000 distinct CDR3 sequences listed, 25% to 35% were seen once. From germline, CDR1 is SGHAT and CDR2 FQNNGV. CDR3 length: 14 residues. V lost 4 bases to trimming and J lost 7 bases; unmatched junction nucleotides: 6. Turning to this clonotype: Antigen unknown.

Sequencing was performed on PBMCs. The sequence was obtained from a woman aged 18 to 55 in good health. The rearrangement links TRBV11-2 to TRBJ1-1; 10 bases are a match to TRBD1. The CDR3 sequence: CASSYGTGDFEAFF. The DNA of the CDR3 is TGTGCCAGCAGCTATGGGACAGGGGATTTTGAAGCTTTCTTT.